The 13 T cell receptor beta chains given below trace back to one sample, sequenced in a study of blood T cell repertoires in COVID-19. TCRdb's copy holds only in-frame clones and misses some; the assay was immunoSEQ multiplex PCR. The sample shows 180,000 or so clones, 84% of them seen only once. What was sequenced was peripheral blood. These receptor sequences come from a woman in her seventies with COVID-19, enrolled during active disease.

V usage is TRBV7-2 and J usage is TRBJ1-1; the match to TRBD1 covers 7 bases. Trimming took 5 bases from V and 9 from J; bases not matched to a gene: 12. The germline V gene encodes CDR1 SGHTA and CDR2 FQGNSA. The CDR3 sequence is 14 residues long. The CDR3 protein is CASSHGQASYKAFF. The CDR3 DNA is TGTGCCAGCAGCCACGGACAGGCGAGTTACAAAGCTTTCTTT.

This clone was seen a single time. J is TRBJ1-6 and V is TRBV19; TRBD1 agrees at 7 bases. The trim removed 3 bases at V and 10 bases at J, leaving 6 bases unmatched. Germline CDR1 LNHDA, CDR2 SQIVND (reference sequence). The CDR3 is made up of 14 amino acids. The CDR3, as DNA: TGTGCCAGTAGTATTACAGGGGTAAAATCACCCCTCCACTTT. Translation: CASSITGVKSPLHF. The complete variable domain, with remaining parts taken from reference TRBV19 and TRBJ1-6, reads DGGITQSPKYLFRKEGQNVTLSCEQNLNHDAMYWYRQDPGQGLRLIYYSQIVNDFQKGDIAEGYSVSREKKESFPLTVTSAQKNPTAFYLCASSITGVKSPLHFGNGTRLTVT.

As DNA, the CDR3 is TGTGCCATCAGTGAGTCGTACTCGGGAGCCTACGAGCAGTACTTC. It yields the protein CAISESYSGAYEQYF. The chain recombines TRBV10-3 with TRBJ2-7; weak D call: TRBD2 (6 bases). The V end lost 0 bases, the J end lost 2 bases, and 11 bases lay between the germline ends. The CDR3 has 15 amino acids. The germline V gene encodes CDR1 ENHRY and CDR2 SYGVKD.

The chain uses TRBV5-1 and TRBJ2-1; no clear D gene. This CDR3 contains 14 residues. Trimming left V 5 bases short and J 1 base short, with 10 bases between. Per the germline V gene, CDR1 is SGHRS and CDR2 is YFSETQ. The CDR3 loop reads CASSQAPSYNEQFF. The CDR3, as DNA: TGCGCCAGCAGTCAAGCGCCGTCCTACAATGAGCAGTTCTTC.

V and J are TRBV11-2 and TRBJ1-6, with TRBD1 identical over 9 bases. After removal of 3 bases from V and 7 bases from J, the junction contained 1 base not matched to a gene. The CDR3 consists of 14 residues. Germline CDR1 and CDR2: SGHAT and FQNNGV. The CDR3 DNA is TGTGCCAGCAGCTTTGGGACAGGGAATTCACCCCTCCACTTT. Protein product: CASSFGTGNSPLHF.

The V and J genes are TRBV2 and TRBJ1-4; D gene ambiguous. Germline V gives CDR1 SNHLY, CDR2 FYNNEI. This CDR3 is 14 amino acids long. V was pared by 5 bases and J by 8 bases, with 15 bases between. CDR3 loop: CASSSLGRWEKLFF. The CDR3 DNA reads as TGTGCCAGCAGTTCCCTGGGCCGATGGGAAAAACTGTTTTTT.

This clone was seen more than once but under ten times. J is TRBJ1-2 and V is TRBV30; D remains ambiguous. Germline V gene sequence: CDR1 GTSNPN, CDR2 SVGIG (reference sequence). The CDR3 has 11 amino acids. The V gene lost 2 bases and the J gene lost 8 bases, with 9 bases spanning the gap. The chain's CDR3 is CAWSNSGGYTF. For the CDR3, the DNA is TGTGCCTGGAGTAACAGTGGGGGCTACACCTTC.

The CDR3 region has the DNA TGTGCCAGTAGTATGATTACAGGGGATAATTCACCCCTCCACTTT. This sequence encodes CASSMITGDNSPLHF. V and J are TRBV19 and TRBJ1-6, with TRBD1 matching over 7 bases. With 3 bases clipped from V and 5 bases from J, the junction kept 4 bases outside the gene matches. Germline lookup yields CDR1 LNHDA and CDR2 SQIVND (reference sequence). The CDR3 spans 15 residues. Full variable domain (rest looked up from reference TRBV19 and TRBJ1-6): DGGITQSPKYLFRKEGQNVTLSCEQNLNHDAMYWYRQDPGQGLRLIYYSQIVNDFQKGDIAEGYSVSREKKESFPLTVTSAQKNPTAFYLCASSMITGDNSPLHFGNGTRLTVT.

This chain joins TRBV7-2 and TRBJ2-3; D gene ambiguous. The CDR3 loop spans 13 amino acids. V was clipped by 0 bases and J by 2 bases, with 3 bases between them. Germline lookup yields CDR1 SGHTA and CDR2 FQGNSA. The CDR3 spells CASSLAVTDTQYF. DNA for the CDR3: TGTGCCAGCAGCTTAGCCGTCACAGATACGCAGTATTTT.

The chain recombines TRBV19 with TRBJ1-5; 7 bases are shared with TRBD1. This CDR3 has 14 amino acids. Germline CDR1 and CDR2: LNHDA and SQIVND (reference sequence). Losses at the gene ends were 6 bases for V and 4 bases for J; bases not matched to a gene: 6. CDR3 DNA: TGTGCCAGTAGACTTACAGGGGATAATCAGCCCCAGCATTTT. Protein: CASRLTGDNQPQHF.

This sequence joins TRBV5-1 and TRBJ2-5, with 10 bases that match TRBD2. V lost 4 bases to trimming and J lost 1 base; unmatched junction nucleotides: 7. Germline-derived CDR1 and CDR2 are SGHRS and YFSETQ. There are 16 residues in the CDR3. In DNA, the CDR3 is TGCGCCAGCAGCCGGGGGCCTAGCGGGGGCCAAGAGACCCAGTACTTC. It translates to CASSRGPSGGQETQYF.

This chain uses TRBV18 with TRBJ2-1; 11 bases match TRBD2. The germline V gene encodes CDR1 KGHSH and CDR2 LQKENI. Losses at the gene ends were 4 bases for V and 4 bases for J; bases not matched to a gene: 6. The CDR3 runs 16 residues. The CDR3 nucleotides read TGTGCCAGCTCACAGACCGGGACTAGCGGTTACAATGAGCAGTTCTTC. This translates into CASSQTGTSGYNEQFF.

The genes are TRBV7-6 and TRBJ2-3; 9 bases map to TRBD2. This CDR3 is 17 amino acids long. V dropped 2 bases and J dropped 3; count of bases not matched to a gene: 9. Germline CDR1 reads SGHVS; CDR2 reads FNYEAQ. Written as DNA, the CDR3 is TGTGCCAGCAGCTTAACCCCGACTAGCGGAGGAACAGATACGCAGTATTTT. Amino acids: CASSLTPTSGGTDTQYF.